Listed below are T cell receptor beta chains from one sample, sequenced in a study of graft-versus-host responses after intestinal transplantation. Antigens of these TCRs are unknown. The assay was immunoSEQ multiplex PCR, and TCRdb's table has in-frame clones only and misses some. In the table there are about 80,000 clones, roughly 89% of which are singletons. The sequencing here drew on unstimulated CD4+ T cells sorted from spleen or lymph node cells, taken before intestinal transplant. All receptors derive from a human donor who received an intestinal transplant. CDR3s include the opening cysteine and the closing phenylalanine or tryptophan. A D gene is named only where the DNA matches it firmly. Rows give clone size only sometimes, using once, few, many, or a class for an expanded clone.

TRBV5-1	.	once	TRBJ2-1	CATHDGTLDNEQFF	TGCGCCACCCACGACGGGACACTTGACAATGAGCAGTTCTTC
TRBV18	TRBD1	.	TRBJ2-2	CASSPGEQGAGELFF	TGTGCCAGCTCACCGGGGGAACAGGGGGCCGGGGAGCTGTTTTTT
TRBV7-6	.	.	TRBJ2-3	CASSLFSWGDGTQYF	TGTGCCAGCAGCTTATTTAGCTGGGGGGATGGTACGCAGTATTTT
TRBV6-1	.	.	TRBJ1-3	CASSEGGSSGNTIYF	TGTGCCAGCAGTGAAGGGGGCAGCTCTGGAAACACCATATATTTT
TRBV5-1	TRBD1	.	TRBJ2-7	CASSWVTGDTYEQYF	TGCGCCAGCAGCTGGGTGACAGGGGACACCTACGAGCAGTACTTC
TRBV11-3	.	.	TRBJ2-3	CASSLSGMDTQYF	TGTGCCAGCAGCCTCTCAGGGATGGATACGCAGTATTTT
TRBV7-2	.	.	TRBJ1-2	CASSLAGGGGYGYTF	TGTGCCAGCAGCTTGGCCGGGGGGGGCGGCTATGGCTACACCTTC
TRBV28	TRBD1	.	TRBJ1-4	CASSTDRDREKLFF	TGTGCCAGCAGTACCGACAGGGATCGTGAAAAACTGTTTTTT
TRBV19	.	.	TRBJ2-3	CASSIDPLTDTQYF	TGTGCCAGTAGTATAGATCCCCTCACAGATACGCAGTATTTT
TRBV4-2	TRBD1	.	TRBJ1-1	CASSQDDRAAFF	TGTGCCAGCAGCCAAGACGACAGGGCGGCTTTCTTT
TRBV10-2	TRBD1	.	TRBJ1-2	CASSGDRNYGYTF	TGCGCCAGCAGTGGGGACAGAAACTATGGCTACACCTTC
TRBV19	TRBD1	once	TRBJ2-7	CASSPSVQGAFREQYF	TGTGCCAGTAGTCCGTCCGTACAGGGGGCTTTTCGCGAGCAGTACTTC
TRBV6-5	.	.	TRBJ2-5	CASSYSIRGETQYF	TGTGCCAGCAGTTACTCGATAAGGGGAGAGACCCAGTACTTC
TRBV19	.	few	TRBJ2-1	CASSILGGYEQFF	TGTGCCAGTAGTATCCTTGGGGGGTATGAGCAGTTCTTC
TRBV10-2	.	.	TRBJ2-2	CASRIIPPGELFF	TGCGCCAGCAGAATAATCCCCCCCGGGGAGCTGTTTTTT
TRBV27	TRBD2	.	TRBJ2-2	CASSLFVLAGGRSTGELFF	TGTGCCAGCAGTTTATTTGTACTAGCGGGAGGCCGCAGCACCGGGGAGCTGTTTTTT
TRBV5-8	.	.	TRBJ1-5	CASSFQVRTANQPQHF	TGTGCCAGCAGTTTTCAGGTCCGCACGGCAAATCAGCCCCAGCATTTT
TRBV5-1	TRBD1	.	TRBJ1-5	CASSLEGGGNQPQHF	TGCGCCAGCAGCTTGGAAGGGGGCGGGAATCAGCCCCAGCATTTT
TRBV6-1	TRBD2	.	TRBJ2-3	CASKRTSGDTDTQYF	TGTGCCAGCAAACGAACTAGCGGGGACACAGATACGCAGTATTTT
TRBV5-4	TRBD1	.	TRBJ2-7	CASSRGQGGNLYF	TGTGCCAGCAGCAGGGGACAGGGGGGGAATTTGTACTTC
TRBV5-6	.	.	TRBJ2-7	CASNGVEGKSYEQYF	TGTGCCAGCAACGGTGTAGAGGGAAAATCCTACGAGCAGTACTTC
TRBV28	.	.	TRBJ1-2	CASSFRGNPNYGYTF	TGTGCCAGCAGTTTTCGGGGGAACCCTAACTATGGCTACACCTTC
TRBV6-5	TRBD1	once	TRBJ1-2	CASSYSVTGNYGYTF	TGTGCCAGCAGTTACTCCGTGACAGGGAACTATGGCTACACCTTC
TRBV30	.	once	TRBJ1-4	CAWTSRRPNEKLFF	TGTGCCTGGACGAGTCGGAGGCCGAATGAAAAACTGTTTTTT
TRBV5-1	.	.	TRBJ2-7	CASSLSPSVYEQYF	TGCGCCAGCAGCCTGTCCCCCTCCGTCTACGAGCAGTACTTC
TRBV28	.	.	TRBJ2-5	CASSRISLPETQYF	TGTGCCAGCAGTCGTATCTCCCTCCCGGAGACCCAGTACTTC
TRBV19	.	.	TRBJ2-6	CASSIAGAGANVLTF	TGTGCCAGTAGTATAGCAGGGGCTGGGGCCAACGTCCTGACTTTC
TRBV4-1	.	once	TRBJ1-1	CASSQDRWRNTEAFF	TGCGCCAGCAGCCAAGACCGCTGGAGAAACACTGAAGCTTTCTTT
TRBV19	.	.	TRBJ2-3	CASSKGRGWSDTQYF	TGTGCCAGTAGTAAGGGCCGGGGTTGGTCAGATACGCAGTATTTT
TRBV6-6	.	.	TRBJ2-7	CASSYLGFSYEQYF	TGTGCCAGCAGTTACCTCGGTTTCTCCTACGAGCAGTACTTC
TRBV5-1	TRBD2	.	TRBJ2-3	CASSPAGTSGGWSDTQYF	TGCGCCAGCAGCCCCGCTGGGACTAGCGGGGGGTGGTCAGATACGCAGTATTTT
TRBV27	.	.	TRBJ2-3	CASSLKASDTQYF	TGTGCCAGCAGTTTAAAAGCGTCAGATACGCAGTATTTT
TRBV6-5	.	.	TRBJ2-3	CASSYGDSSVHTQYF	TGTGCCAGCAGTTACGGGGATTCTAGCGTTCATACGCAGTATTTT
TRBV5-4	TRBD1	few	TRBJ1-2	CASSYDRAGGYTF	TGTGCCAGCAGTTATGACAGGGCCGGTGGCTACACCTTC
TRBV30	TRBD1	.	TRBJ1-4	CAWNYRGTNEKLFF	TGTGCCTGGAACTACAGGGGAACTAATGAAAAACTGTTTTTT
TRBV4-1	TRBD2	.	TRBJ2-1	CASSSMTSDEQFF	TGCGCCAGCAGCTCTATGACTAGCGATGAGCAGTTCTTC
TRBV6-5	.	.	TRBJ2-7	CASRPQGRHEQYF	TGTGCCAGCAGGCCACAGGGGAGGCACGAGCAGTACTTC
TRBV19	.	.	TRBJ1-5	CASSIEGDSNQPQHF	TGTGCCAGTAGTATTGAGGGGGATAGCAATCAGCCCCAGCATTTT
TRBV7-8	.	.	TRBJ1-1	CASSVIRDPNTEAFF	TGTGCCAGCAGCGTGATCAGGGATCCGAACACTGAAGCTTTCTTT
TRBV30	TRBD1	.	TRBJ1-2	CATLPGGLGGYTF	TGTGCAACGCTACCAGGGGGCTTAGGCGGCTACACCTTC
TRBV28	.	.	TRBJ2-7	CASRTRGTSYEQYF	TGTGCCAGCAGAACAAGGGGAACCTCCTACGAGCAGTACTTC
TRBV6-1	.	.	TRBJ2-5	CASSRGREETQYF	TGTGCCAGCAGTCGAGGCCGGGAAGAGACCCAGTACTTC
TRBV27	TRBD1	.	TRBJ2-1	CASSDHWGQYSYNEQFF	TGTGCCAGCAGTGATCATTGGGGACAGTACTCCTACAATGAGCAGTTCTTC
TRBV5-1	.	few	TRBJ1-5	CASSLAGGGNQPQHF	TGCGCCAGCAGCTTGGCCGGGGGAGGCAATCAGCCCCAGCATTTT
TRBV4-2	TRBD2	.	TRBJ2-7	CASSQEGTSAYEQYF	TGTGCCAGCAGCCAAGAGGGGACTAGCGCGTACGAGCAGTACTTC
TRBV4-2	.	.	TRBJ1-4	CASSQESSRVNEKLFF	TGTGCCAGCAGCCAAGAAAGTTCCAGGGTTAATGAAAAACTGTTTTTT
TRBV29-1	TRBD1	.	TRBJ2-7	CSVEGRGQKSYEQYF	TGCAGCGTTGAGGGTAGGGGGCAAAAGAGCTACGAGCAGTACTTC
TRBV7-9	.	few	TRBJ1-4	CASSLGLLPNEKLFF	TGTGCCAGCAGCTTAGGACTGTTGCCTAATGAAAAACTGTTTTTT
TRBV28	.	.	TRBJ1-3	CASSVGQGGNTIYF	TGTGCCAGCTCAGTTGGGCAGGGAGGGAACACCATATATTTT
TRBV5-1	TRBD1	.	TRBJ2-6	CASSNRGLGIPGANVLTF	TGCGCCAGCAGCAACAGGGGGTTAGGGATCCCTGGGGCCAACGTCCTGACTTTC
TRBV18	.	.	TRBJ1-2	CASSPPGEYGYTF	TGTGCCAGCTCACCACCGGGAGAGTATGGCTACACCTTC
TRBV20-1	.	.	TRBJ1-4	CSARDLEKLFF	TGCAGTGCTAGAGATTTAGAAAAACTGTTTTTT
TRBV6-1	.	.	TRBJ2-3	CASSGRDSRTDTQYF	TGTGCCAGCAGTGGGCGGGACAGTCGGACAGATACGCAGTATTTT
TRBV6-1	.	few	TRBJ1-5	CASSSGRGNQPQHF	TGTGCCAGCAGTTCAGGGCGGGGGAATCAGCCCCAGCATTTT
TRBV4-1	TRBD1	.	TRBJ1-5	CASSPGTDYQPQHF	TGCGCCAGCAGCCCGGGGACAGACTATCAGCCCCAGCATTTT
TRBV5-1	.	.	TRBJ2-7	CASSPSDTYEQYF	TGCGCCAGCAGTCCCTCCGACACCTACGAGCAGTACTTC
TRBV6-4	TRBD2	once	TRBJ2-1	CASSAASGSYEQFF	TGTGCCAGCAGTGCTGCTAGCGGGAGCTATGAGCAGTTCTTC